A single sample is the source of the 22 T cell receptor beta chains below, sequenced in a study of T cell clonality in common variable immunodeficiency. Profiled with immunoSEQ multiplex PCR; TCRdb holds only in-frame clones, not every one. The table lists 25,000 to 30,000 clones, with no singletons. Their recognized antigens are unknown. Study outcomes and limitations: Common variable immunodeficiency TCR beta sequences reportedly had fewer deletions and N-nucleotide insertions.

Input material: peripheral blood mononuclear cells. The origin of the receptors is a human donor with common variable immunodeficiency.

This clone has only a few counts. Read coverage stops 3 residues before the CDR3 terminus; the germline J gene supplies the remainder. The chain recombines TRBV2 with TRBJ2-7; 9 nucleotides line up with TRBD1. Germline CDR1 SNHLY, CDR2 FYNNEI. Unmatched junction bases numbered 10, after V lost 7 bases and J lost 3 bases. The CDR3 has 15 amino acids. Here the CDR3 reads CASTTGGANGYEQYF. The DNA read from the CDR3 is TGTGCCAGCACTACAGGGGGCGCCAATGGCTACGAG.

As for this clone: Sequencing ends 3 residues short of the CDR3 end; the germline J gene provides the rest. The chain joins TRBV7-2 to TRBJ2-1; D unclear. CDR1 and CDR2 from the germline V gene are SGHTA and FQGNSA. Trimming left V 0 bases short and J 3 bases short, with 9 bases between. This CDR3 has 15 amino acids. The sequenced part of the CDR3 DNA is TGTGCCAGCAGCTTAGCGTACGCAGTCTACAATGAG. It is translated as CASSLAYAVYNE. The whole CDR3 region reads CASSLAYAVYNEQFF.

This clone was picked up many times. The read ends 3 residues early relative to the CDR3; the germline J gene fills the gap. The chain links TRBV11-2 to TRBJ2-5; 7 bases are shared with TRBD1. Per germline, CDR1 SGHAT and CDR2 FQNNGV. J was trimmed by 2 bases and V by 3 bases; bases with no gene match: 6. The length of the CDR3 is 15 residues. The part of the CDR3 DNA that was read is TGTGCCAGCAGCTTCGGACAGGTTGGACAAGAGACC. It specifies CASSFGQVGQET. The full-length CDR3 reads as CASSFGQVGQETQYF.

At least ten counts were recorded for this clone. The DNA ends 3 residues before the CDR3 does, and the rest of the CDR3 is filled in from the germline J gene. V usage is TRBV5-1 and J usage is TRBJ2-1; 10 nucleotides agree with TRBD1. Trimming at V came to 2 bases and at J to 2 bases, leaving 16 bases not matched to a gene. The CDR3 totals 20 residues. The germline CDR1 and CDR2 sequences are SGHRS and YFSETQ. The CDR3 protein is CASSLRQGAYVSGAYNEQFF. Partial CDR3 DNA: TGCGCCAGCAGCTTAAGACAGGGGGCTTACGTGAGCGGGGCCTACAATGAG.

This clone was observed a handful of times. The read comes to an end 3 residues before the CDR3 does, leaving the germline J gene to fill in the end. The genes are TRBV6-1 and TRBJ2-1; perhaps D is TRBD1 or TRBD2 (6 bases each). The V and J ends lost 2 bases and 4 bases respectively, with 21 bases between them. The V gene's germline CDR1 is MNHNS and CDR2 SASEGT. The length of the CDR3 is 18 residues. CDR3 DNA, as far as it was read: TGTGCCAGCAGTGAACCCCAAGCGTTCAGGAGGGGGTACAATGAG. Amino acid sequence: CASSEPQAFRRGYNE. In full, the CDR3 is CASSEPQAFRRGYNEQFF.

This clone was counted ten times or more. The read ends 3 residues shy of where the CDR3 ends; the end is completed using the germline J gene. The chain links TRBV14 to TRBJ2-7; a weak D match, TRBD1 (5 bases). The V and J ends lost 1 base and 6 bases respectively, with 7 bases between them. CDR1 and CDR2 from the germline V gene are SGHDN and FVKESK. This CDR3 has 12 amino acids. This chain's CDR3 is CASSQVGAEQYF. CDR3 DNA (partial): TGTGCCAGCAGCCAAGTAGGGGCCGAG.

Details on this clone: Read data end 3 residues before the CDR3 end; the end is taken from the germline J gene. The chain has TRBV2 and TRBJ1-2; no clear D gene. With 8 bases removed from V and 3 bases from J, the gap between germline ends came to 7 bases. Germline CDR1 SNHLY, CDR2 FYNNEI. There are 11 residues in the CDR3. This CDR3 reads CASSRDYGYTF. The sequenced part of the CDR3 DNA is TGTGCCAGCTCAAGGGACTATGGC. The full variable domain, in which reference TRBV2 and TRBJ1-2 provide the parts outside the CDR3, is EPEVTQTPSHQVTQMGQEVILRCVPISNHLYFYWYRQILGQKVEFLVSFYNNEISEKSEIFDDQFSVERPDGSNFTLKIRSTKLEDSAMYFCASSRDYGYTFGSGTRLTVV.

Turning to this clone: The CDR3 goes on 3 residues after the read ends, and that part is filled in from the germline J gene. The V gene is TRBV7-8, the J gene TRBJ2-5, with 13 bases aligning to TRBD2. Germline V gives CDR1 SGHVS, CDR2 FQNEAQ. With 5 bases clipped from V and 6 bases from J, the junction kept 12 bases outside the gene matches. The CDR3 totals 17 residues. This chain's CDR3 is CASSHRTSGRDGQTQYF. Partial CDR3 DNA: TGTGCCAGCAGCCATCGGACTAGCGGGAGAGATGGGCAGACC.

This clone appeared many times. The CDR3 end is not reached by the read, which stops 3 residues before it; the germline J gene fills it in. The gene calls are TRBV7-7 and TRBJ2-1; no reliable D call. Germline V gene sequence: CDR1 SSHAT, CDR2 FNYEAQ (reference sequence). The V gene lost 1 base and the J gene lost 9 bases, with 4 bases spanning the gap. This CDR3 region has 11 residues. The CDR3: CASSLGGEQFF. The sequenced part of the CDR3 DNA is TGTGCCAGCAGCTTAGGCGGTGAG.

This clone was counted many times. The DNA ends 3 residues before the CDR3 does, and the rest of the CDR3 is filled in from the germline J gene. This chain links TRBV5-1 with TRBJ2-3; 9 bases agree with TRBD1. The J segment lost 0 bases and the V segment lost 3 bases, leaving 5 bases of the junction unmatched. CDR3 size: 16 residues. Germline assignment: CDR1 SGHRS and CDR2 YFSETQ. The sequenced part of the CDR3 DNA is TGCGCCAGCAGCTGGTCCGGGACAGGGAGCACAGATACG. Translation gives CASSWSGTGSTDT. From start to end, the CDR3 is CASSWSGTGSTDTQYF.

The sequenced part of the CDR3 DNA is TGTGCCAGCAGCTTTGCGGGAGCACACGAGACC. It specifies CASSFAGAHET. The full CDR3 protein reads CASSFAGAHETQYF. The chain is built from TRBV7-3 and TRBJ2-5, with TRBD2 matching over 7 bases. From the germline J gene comes the end of the CDR3, since the read stops 3 residues before it. Per germline, CDR1 SGHTA and CDR2 FQGTGA. The CDR3 has 14 amino acids. V shed 3 bases, J shed 5 bases, and the junction held 6 bases outside the gene matches.

In its sample, this clone was seen many times. The read ends 3 residues before the CDR3 terminus; that terminus is restored from the germline J gene. The chain couples TRBV19 to TRBJ1-1; D call uncertain. Per germline, CDR1 LNHDA and CDR2 SQIVND (reference sequence). The CDR3 runs 14 residues. Trimming left V 7 bases short and J 2 bases short, with 14 bases between. The CDR3 loop reads CASNATPRNTEAFF. CDR3 DNA, as far as it was read: TGTGCCAGTAACGCCACCCCGCGAAACACTGAA.

This clone was seen only a few times. The CDR3 end is not reached by the read, which stops 3 residues before it; the germline J gene fills it in. The genes are TRBV7-1 and TRBJ2-7; 9 nucleotides line up with TRBD2. TRBV7-1 is an ORF; its function is uncertain. J gave up 4 bases and V 3 bases, and 22 bases lay outside the gene matches. The CDR3 length is 20 residues. The CDR3 here is CASSSKGAGLALLPAYEQYF. CDR3 DNA, as far as it was read: TGTGCCAGCAGCTCCAAAGGGGCGGGACTAGCCCTTCTACCCGCTTACGAG.

This clone was counted a few times. The CDR3 extends 3 residues past the end of the read, so its final part is completed from the germline J gene. The rearrangement joins TRBV5-1 to TRBJ2-7; D is unclear. Germline V gene sequence: CDR1 SGHRS, CDR2 YFSETQ. There are 15 residues in the CDR3. V lost 3 bases and J 1 base, leaving 14 bases between the germline ends. This chain's CDR3 is CASSWSSVGSYEQYF. CDR3 bases read: TGCGCCAGCAGCTGGAGTTCTGTAGGGTCCTACGAG.

This clone appeared a few times. The CDR3 extends 3 residues past the end of the read, so its final part is completed from the germline J gene. The chain carries TRBV6-4 and TRBJ2-5; 8 positions agree with TRBD1. This CDR3 contains 14 residues. Germline values: CDR1 MRHNA, CDR2 SNTAGT. The V gene end was trimmed by 7 bases and the J gene end by 4 bases; junction bases not matched to a gene: 8. CDR3 DNA, as far as it was read: TGTGCCAGCAACGGACAGGGAATGTCAGAGACC. Residues: CASNGQGMSET. The complete CDR3 reads CASNGQGMSETQYF.

This clone was picked up many times. The read stops 3 residues short of the end of the CDR3; the missing end is completed from the germline J gene. This sample includes further DNA sequences coding for the same CDR3. The chain joins TRBV24-1 to TRBJ1-2; D might be TRBD1 (5 bases). Germline V gene data show CDR1 as KGHDR and CDR2 as SFDVKD. CDR3 size: 14 residues. This chain's CDR3 is CATSDLTGGHSYTF. The sequenced CDR3 bases are TGTGCCACCAGTGATCTAACGGGGGGTCATAGC.

This clone was seen repeatedly, ten times or more. Read sequence stops 3 residues before the CDR3 end, and the germline J gene provides the missing end. The genes are TRBV7-8 and TRBJ2-3; a possible D gene is TRBD1 (7 bases). Trimming removed 4 bases at V and 4 bases at J, with 12 bases between. The CDR3 is made up of 14 amino acids. The germline V gene encodes CDR1 SGHVS and CDR2 FQNEAQ. The CDR3 DNA, read in part, is TGTGCCAGCAGCTCGGAGGGGGCTGCAGATACG. It translates to CASSSEGAADT. The CDR3, in full, reads CASSSEGAADTQYF.

With regard to this clone: Read data end 3 residues before the CDR3 end; the end is taken from the germline J gene. The gene calls are TRBV18 and TRBJ1-1, with D perhaps matching TRBD1 (5 bases). V was pared by 6 bases and J by 0 bases, with 14 bases between. The germline CDR1 and CDR2 sequences are KGHSH and LQKENI. The CDR3 covers 15 residues. The CDR3 region is CASSPGLSMNTEAFF. The part of the CDR3 DNA that was read is TGTGCCAGCTCCCCGGGACTGTCGATGAACACTGAA.

This clone showed up many times. The read ends 3 residues shy of where the CDR3 ends; the end is completed using the germline J gene. The V call is TRBV20-1, the J call TRBJ2-1; the D gene is possibly TRBD1 (5 bases). Trimming shortened V by 2 bases and J by 6 bases, and 11 bases separated the two germline ends. Germline assignment: CDR1 DFQATT and CDR2 SNEGSKA (reference sequence). The CDR3 runs to 13 residues. CDR3 bases read: TGCAGTGCTAGAACAGGCTGGGCCAATGAG. Translating gives CSARTGWANE. The whole CDR3 sequence reads CSARTGWANEQFF.

This clone was observed a few times. From the germline J gene comes the end of the CDR3, since the read stops 3 residues before it. The genes are TRBV6-1 and TRBJ2-5; 10 nucleotides align to TRBD2. CDR3 length: 17 residues. J gave up 5 bases and V 0 bases, and 9 bases lay outside the gene matches. CDR1 and CDR2 (germline): MNHNS, SASEGT. The CDR3 loop reads CASSEAGWLAGEETQYF. Partial CDR3 DNA: TGTGCCAGCAGTGAAGCGGGGTGGCTAGCGGGAGAGGAGACC.

As concerns this clone: The read ends 3 residues before the CDR3 terminus; that terminus is restored from the germline J gene. The rearrangement uses TRBV19 and TRBJ2-7; D gene unclear. This CDR3 spans 16 amino acids. V was shortened by 5 bases and J by 0 bases, with 17 bases between the two germline ends. The germline gives CDR1 LNHDA, CDR2 SQIVND (reference sequence). The CDR3 bases that were read are TGTGCCAGTAGTCAAAACTGGGCCGATAGCTCCTACGAG. It translates to CASSQNWADSSYE. The full CDR3 is CASSQNWADSSYEQYF.

This clone was observed a handful of times. The CDR3 goes on 3 residues after the read ends, and that part is filled in from the germline J gene. The V gene is TRBV7-6, the J gene TRBJ2-2; D gene ambiguous. CDR3 length: 15 residues. Germline V gene sequence: CDR1 SGHVS, CDR2 FNYEAQ. The V end lost 2 bases, the J end lost 0 bases, and 7 bases lay between the germline ends. The CDR3 sequence: CASSLFTANTGELFF. Incomplete CDR3 DNA: TGTGCCAGCAGCTTATTCACGGCGAACACCGGGGAG.